This T cell receptor beta chain was sequenced during a study of CD8+ T cells in alopecia areata. At the level of the study: The drug, tofacitinib, lasted 6 to 18 months, followed by 6 months off drug.

Study-level findings and limits: Across lesional scalp, and particularly alopecia totalis/universalis, clonality surpassed that of normal scalp.

The treatment here: oral pan-JAK inhibitor, 5-10 mg twice daily. The authors extracted RNA and reverse transcribed it into cDNA as the sequencing template. The protocol was immunoSEQ multiplex PCR, while the TCRdb copy is restricted to in-frame clones and leaves out a portion. Here the sample spans 150,000 to 200,000 clones, around 56% being singletons. This CDR3 comprises 15 residues. Germline loops: CDR1 GTSNPN, CDR2 SVGIG (reference sequence). Trimming took 3 bases from V and 5 from J, leaving 17 bases between them. About this clone: Its antigen remains unidentified.

This sample comprised CD4+ T cells sorted from blood, obtained at week 4, from a patient treated with tofacitinib. The rearrangement joins TRBV30 to TRBJ1-5; D may be TRBD1 (6 bases). This sequence was found in a human donor with alopecia areata. CDR3 in amino acids: CAWSPGGVGHQPQHF. CDR3 sequence (DNA): TGTGCCTGGAGCCCCGGGGGCGTGGGACATCAGCCCCAGCATTTT.